This TCR beta chain was found in a study of control samples from healthy donors and cancer patients. TCRdb's table, derived via immunoSEQ multiplex PCR, lists solely in-frame clones and lacks some. The profile covers about 98,000 clones, with roughly 83% appearing a single time and over 9.5% taken by the ten largest. Germline V gene data show CDR1 as MNHEY and CDR2 as SMNVEV (reference sequence). V gave up 6 bases and J gave up 6 bases, with 14 bases separating them. The CDR3 is 13 amino acids. The clonotype was recovered from a woman under 40 in good health. The sample comprised blood. The chain couples TRBV27 to TRBJ1-1, with no clear D. The CDR3 loop is CASRNRSRSEAFF. Written as DNA, the CDR3 is TGTGCCAGCAGAAACAGAAGTAGGTCTGAAGCTTTCTTT.